This T cell receptor (beta chain) was captured in a study of blood T cell repertoires in COVID-19. Study background: Nucleic acid was either cDNA or gDNA, and it came from T cells, B-cell-depleted T cells, or PBMCs.

Clones were read by immunoSEQ multiplex PCR, and TCRdb kept only the in-frame ones, dropping some. This table holds 200,000 to 250,000 clones, about 90% found once. The CDR3 runs 13 residues. Trimming left V 4 bases short and J 7 bases short, with 12 bases between. The germline CDR1 and CDR2 sequences are SGHRS and YFSETQ. The V and J genes are TRBV5-1 and TRBJ1-5, with TRBD1 as a possible D gene (6 bases). Sequencing was carried out using peripheral blood. The sequence was obtained from a man aged 30-40 years with acute or convalescent COVID-19. The CDR3 spells CASSVQGGQPQHF. For the CDR3, the DNA is TGCGCCAGCAGCGTACAGGGTGGGCAGCCCCAGCATTTT.